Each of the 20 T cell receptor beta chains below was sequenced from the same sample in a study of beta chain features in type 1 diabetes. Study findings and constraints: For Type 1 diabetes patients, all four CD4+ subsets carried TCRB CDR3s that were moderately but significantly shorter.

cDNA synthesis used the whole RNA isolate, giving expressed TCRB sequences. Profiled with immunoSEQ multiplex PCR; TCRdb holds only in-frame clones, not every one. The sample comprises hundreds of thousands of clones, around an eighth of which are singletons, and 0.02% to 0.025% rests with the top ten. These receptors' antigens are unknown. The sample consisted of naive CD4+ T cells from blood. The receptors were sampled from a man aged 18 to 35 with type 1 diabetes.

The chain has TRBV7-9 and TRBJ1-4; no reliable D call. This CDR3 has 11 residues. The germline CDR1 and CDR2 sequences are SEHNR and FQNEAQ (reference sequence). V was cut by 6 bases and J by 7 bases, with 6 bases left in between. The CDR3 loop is CASSYSEKLFF. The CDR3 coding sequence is TGTGCCAGCAGTTATTCTGAAAAACTGTTTTTT. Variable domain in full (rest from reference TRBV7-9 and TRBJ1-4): DTGVSQNPRHKITKRGQNVTFRCDPISEHNRLYWYRQTLGQGPEFLTYFQNEAQLEKSRLLSDRFSAERPKGSFSTLEIQRTEQGDSAMYLCASSYSEKLFFGSGTQLSVL.

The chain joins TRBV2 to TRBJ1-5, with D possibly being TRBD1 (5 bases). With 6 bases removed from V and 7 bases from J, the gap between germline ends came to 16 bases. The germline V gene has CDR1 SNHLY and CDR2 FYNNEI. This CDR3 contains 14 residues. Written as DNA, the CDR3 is TGTGCCAGCAGCGAGATGGGGCTGGGCCAGCCCCAGCATTTT. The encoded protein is CASSEMGLGQPQHF.

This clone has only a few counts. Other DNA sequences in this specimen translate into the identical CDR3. CDR3 loop: CASSAGTGNYGYTF. The CDR3 bases are TGTGCCAGCAGCGCGGGAACAGGGAACTATGGCTACACCTTC. V is TRBV9 and J is TRBJ1-2, with a tentative D call TRBD1 (6 bases). The ends were cut back, 3 bases at V and 2 bases at J, with 11 bases in the middle. In germline, CDR1 is SGDLS, CDR2 YYNGEE. This CDR3 has 14 residues.

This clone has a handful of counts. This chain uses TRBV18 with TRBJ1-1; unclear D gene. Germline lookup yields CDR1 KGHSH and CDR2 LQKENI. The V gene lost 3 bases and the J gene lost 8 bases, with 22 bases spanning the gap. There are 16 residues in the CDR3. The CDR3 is CASSPVLTDGLLEAFF. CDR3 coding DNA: TGTGCCAGCTCACCGGTTCTTACAGATGGGTTGTTGGAAGCTTTCTTT.

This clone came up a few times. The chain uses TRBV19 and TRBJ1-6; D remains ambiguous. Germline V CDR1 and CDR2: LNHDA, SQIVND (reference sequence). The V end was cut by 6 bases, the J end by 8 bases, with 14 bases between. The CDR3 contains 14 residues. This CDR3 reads CASSLEYRDSPLHF. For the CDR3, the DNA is TGTGCCAGTAGCCTAGAGTACCGCGATTCACCCCTCCACTTT.

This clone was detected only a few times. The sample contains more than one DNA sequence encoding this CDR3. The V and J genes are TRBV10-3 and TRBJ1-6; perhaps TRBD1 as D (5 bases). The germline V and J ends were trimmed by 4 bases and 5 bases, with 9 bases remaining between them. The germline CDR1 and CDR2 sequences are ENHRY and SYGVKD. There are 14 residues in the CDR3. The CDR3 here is CAISGQGDNSPLHF. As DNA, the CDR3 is TGTGCCATCAGTGGGCAGGGAGATAATTCACCCCTCCACTTT.

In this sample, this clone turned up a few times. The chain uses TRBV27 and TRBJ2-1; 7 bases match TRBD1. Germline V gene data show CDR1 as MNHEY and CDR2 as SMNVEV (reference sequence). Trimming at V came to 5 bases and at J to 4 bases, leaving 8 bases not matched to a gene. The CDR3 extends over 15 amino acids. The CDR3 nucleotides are TGTGCCAGCAGTCCAACAGGGGTTCGGTACAATGAGCAGTTCTTC. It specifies CASSPTGVRYNEQFF.

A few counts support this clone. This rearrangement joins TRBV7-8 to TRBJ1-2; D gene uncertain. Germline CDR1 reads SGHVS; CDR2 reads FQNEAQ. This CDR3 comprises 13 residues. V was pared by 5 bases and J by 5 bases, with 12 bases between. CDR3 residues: CASSPTRPYGYTF. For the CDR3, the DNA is TGTGCCAGCAGCCCGACTCGTCCGTATGGCTACACCTTC.

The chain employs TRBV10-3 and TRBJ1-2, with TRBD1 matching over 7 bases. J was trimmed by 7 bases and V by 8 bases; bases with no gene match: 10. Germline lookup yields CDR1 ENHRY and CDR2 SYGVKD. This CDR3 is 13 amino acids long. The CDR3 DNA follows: TGTGCCATCGGCCCCGAGAGGGGGCCTGGCTACACCTTC. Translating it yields CAIGPERGPGYTF.

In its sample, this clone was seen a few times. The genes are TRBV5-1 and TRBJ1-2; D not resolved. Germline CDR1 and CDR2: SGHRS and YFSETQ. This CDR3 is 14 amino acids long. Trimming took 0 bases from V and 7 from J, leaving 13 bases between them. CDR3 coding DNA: TGCGCCAGCAGCTTGGCCGGGGAGGAGGGTGGCTACACCTTC. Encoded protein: CASSLAGEEGGYTF.

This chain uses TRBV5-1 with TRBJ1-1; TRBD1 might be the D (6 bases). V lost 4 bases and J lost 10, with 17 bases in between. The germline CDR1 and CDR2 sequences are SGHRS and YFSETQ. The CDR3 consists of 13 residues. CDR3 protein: CASSGQPGDGAFF. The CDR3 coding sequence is TGCGCCAGCAGCGGACAGCCCGGGGACGGAGCTTTCTTT.

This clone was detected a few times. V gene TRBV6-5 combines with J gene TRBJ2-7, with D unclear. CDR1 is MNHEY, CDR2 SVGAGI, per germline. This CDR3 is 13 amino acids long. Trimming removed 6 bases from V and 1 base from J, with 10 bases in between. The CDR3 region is CASSRVGSYEQYF. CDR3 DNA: TGTGCCAGCAGCCGCGTTGGGTCCTACGAGCAGTACTTC.

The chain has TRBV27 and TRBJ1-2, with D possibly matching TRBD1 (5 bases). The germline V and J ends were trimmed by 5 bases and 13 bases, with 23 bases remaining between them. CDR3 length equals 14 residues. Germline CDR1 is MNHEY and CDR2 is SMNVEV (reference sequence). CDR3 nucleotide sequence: TGTGCCAGCAGTGCCATGGGGCCTTACAAGGGAGCCACCTTC. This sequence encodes CASSAMGPYKGATF.

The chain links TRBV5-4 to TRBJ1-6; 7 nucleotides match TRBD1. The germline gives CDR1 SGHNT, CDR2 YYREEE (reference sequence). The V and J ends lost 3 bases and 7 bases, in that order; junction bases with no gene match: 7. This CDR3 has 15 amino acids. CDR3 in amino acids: CASSSAGTANSPLHF. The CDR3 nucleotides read TGTGCCAGCAGCTCCGCCGGGACAGCGAATTCACCCCTCCACTTT.

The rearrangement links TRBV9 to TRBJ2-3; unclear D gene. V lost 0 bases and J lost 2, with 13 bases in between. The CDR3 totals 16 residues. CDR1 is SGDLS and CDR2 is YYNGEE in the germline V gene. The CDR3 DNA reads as TGTGCCAGCAGCGTAGGGCCGCAAACGCTCACAGATACGCAGTATTTT. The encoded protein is CASSVGPQTLTDTQYF.

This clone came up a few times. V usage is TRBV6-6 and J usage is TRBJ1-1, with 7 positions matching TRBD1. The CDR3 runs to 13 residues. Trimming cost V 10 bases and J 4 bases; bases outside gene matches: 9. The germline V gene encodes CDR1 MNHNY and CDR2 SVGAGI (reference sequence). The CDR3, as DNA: TGTGCCATATCTACCTCAGGGGGCACTGAAGCTTTCTTT. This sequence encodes CAISTSGGTEAFF.

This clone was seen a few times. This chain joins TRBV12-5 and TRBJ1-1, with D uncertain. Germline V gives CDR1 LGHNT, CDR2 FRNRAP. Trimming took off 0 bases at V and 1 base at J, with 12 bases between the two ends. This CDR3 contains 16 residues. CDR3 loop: CASGLVVSDKNTEAFF. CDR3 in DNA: TGTGCTAGTGGTTTGGTAGTCTCAGACAAGAACACTGAAGCTTTCTTT.

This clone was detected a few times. The CDR3 DNA reads TGTGCCAGCAGCCTTACAGGGCAGGGCAATCAGCCCCAGCATTTT. Residues: CASSLTGQGNQPQHF. V and J are TRBV5-6 and TRBJ1-5; D is possibly TRBD1 (6 bases). Germline CDR1 and CDR2: SGHDT and YYEEEE. The CDR3 consists of 15 residues. Trimming removed 4 bases at V and 2 bases at J, with 13 bases between.

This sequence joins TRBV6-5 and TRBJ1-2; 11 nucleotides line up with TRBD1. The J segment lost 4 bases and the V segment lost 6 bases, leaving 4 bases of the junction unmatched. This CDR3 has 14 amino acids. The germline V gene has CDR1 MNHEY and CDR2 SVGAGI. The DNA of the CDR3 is TGTGCCAGCAGGGGGACAGGGGGACCCTATGGCTACACCTTC. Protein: CASRGTGGPYGYTF.

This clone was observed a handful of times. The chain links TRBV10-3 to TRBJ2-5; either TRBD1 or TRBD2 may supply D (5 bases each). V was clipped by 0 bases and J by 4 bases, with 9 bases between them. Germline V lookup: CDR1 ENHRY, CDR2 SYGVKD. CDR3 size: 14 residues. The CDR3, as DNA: TGTGCCATCAGTGAGTCCTCCGGGGCAGAGACCCAGTACTTC. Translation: CAISESSGAETQYF.